This entry lists 26 T cell receptor beta chains sequenced from one sample in a study of T cell changes during pregnancy in multiple sclerosis. TCRdb's table, derived via immunoSEQ multiplex PCR, lists solely in-frame clones and lacks some. The sample consists of more than 20,000 clones, roughly 80% of them appearing once. The specimen was CD8+ T cells from peripheral blood mononuclear cells, collected in the first trimester of pregnancy. These receptors originate from a female donor in good health, enrolled as a control in a pregnancy study.

V usage is TRBV28 and J usage is TRBJ2-6; D remains ambiguous. The CDR3 has 13 residues. The germline CDR1 and CDR2 sequences are MDHEN and SYDVKM. V shed 6 bases and J shed 2 bases, with 5 bases lying between them. In DNA, the CDR3 is TGTGCCAGCAGAGCGCCTGGGGCCAACGTCCTGACTTTC. Protein product: CASRAPGANVLTF.

J is TRBJ1-2 and V is TRBV6-4; D is unclear. The germline CDR1 and CDR2 sequences are MRHNA and SNTAGT. This CDR3 region has 13 residues. Trimming shortened V by 2 bases and J by 8 bases, and 12 bases separated the two germline ends. DNA of the CDR3: TGTGCCAGCAGTGACAGCGGGATGCAAGGCTACACCTTC. Amino acid sequence: CASSDSGMQGYTF.

Concerning this clone itself: Its ends do not fully match the called genes, so a read error is possible. The chain carries TRBV6-1 and TRBJ2-7, with 9 bases lining up with TRBD2. Germline loops: CDR1 MNHNS, CDR2 SASEGT. This CDR3 contains 14 residues. The DNA of the CDR3 is TGTGCCAGCAGTGAAGAGCGGGGGGCCTACGAGCAGAACTTC. It codes for CASSEERGAYEQNF.

The CDR3 protein is CAISREGAPNQPQHF. CDR3 DNA sequence: TGTGCCATATCCCGAGAGGGGGCCCCCAATCAGCCCCAGCATTTT. V is TRBV6-1 and J is TRBJ1-5; TRBD1 matches 7 bases. CDR1 is MNHNS, CDR2 SASEGT, per germline. V lost 10 bases and J lost 3; bases outside the gene matches: 12. This CDR3 contains 15 residues.

The V and J genes are TRBV9 and TRBJ2-2, with 14 bases lining up with TRBD2. CDR1 is SGDLS, CDR2 YYNGEE, per germline. The CDR3 is 17 residues long. J lost 6 bases, V lost 0 bases, and 4 bases had no gene match. The DNA of the CDR3 is TGTGCCAGCAGCGTAGATTCGGGACTAGCGGGAGCCGGGGAGCTGTTTTTT. This sequence encodes CASSVDSGLAGAGELFF.

This chain connects TRBV28 to TRBJ2-1, with D perhaps matching TRBD2 (6 bases). From germline, CDR1 is MDHEN and CDR2 SYDVKM. The CDR3 loop spans 17 amino acids. V shed 3 bases and J shed 7 bases, with 22 bases lying between them. The CDR3 region has the DNA TGTGCCAGCAGTTTCCCGGCGGGGCAGTCCCTGTATAATGAGCAGTTCTTC. The encoded protein is CASSFPAGQSLYNEQFF.

The V call is TRBV13, the J call TRBJ1-2; TRBD1 might be the D (6 bases). V was cut by 0 bases and J by 4 bases, with 18 bases left in between. There are 17 residues in the CDR3. Germline V gene data show CDR1 as PRHDT and CDR2 as FYEKMQ (reference sequence). CDR3 nucleotide sequence: TGTGCCAGCAGCTTAGGCCGCGGGGGGGCGACCGGCTATGGCTACACCTTC. Translating it yields CASSLGRGGATGYGYTF.

The J gene is TRBJ2-4, the V gene TRBV6-6; D is possibly TRBD2 (5 bases). Trimming took 2 bases from V and 9 from J, leaving 11 bases between them. Looked up from germline, CDR1 is MNHNY and CDR2 is SVGAGI (reference sequence). The CDR3 runs 13 residues. In DNA, the CDR3 is TGTGCCAGCAGTTACGGACTCGAAAGCATTCAGTACTTC. This codes for CASSYGLESIQYF.

The V gene is TRBV6-5, the J gene TRBJ1-2; D is uncertain. The CDR3 is 14 amino acids. Trimming removed 0 bases at V and 0 bases at J, with 5 bases between. Per germline, CDR1 MNHEY and CDR2 SVGAGI. The CDR3 coding sequence is TGTGCCAGCAGTTACTCCCCTACTAACTATGGCTACACCTTC. Its protein is CASSYSPTNYGYTF.

This clone was counted only a few times. V usage is TRBV5-1 and J usage is TRBJ2-7, with 7 bases that match TRBD2. Germline CDR1 reads SGHRS; CDR2 reads YFSETQ. Unmatched junction bases numbered 6, after V lost 4 bases and J lost 2 bases. CDR3 size: 14 residues. The CDR3: CASSPAGAPYEQYF. In DNA, the CDR3 is TGCGCCAGCAGCCCGGCGGGAGCCCCCTACGAGCAGTACTTC. Full variable domain (outside the CDR3, taken from reference TRBV5-1 and TRBJ2-7): KAGVTQTPRYLIKTRGQQVTLSCSPISGHRSVSWYQQTPGQGLQFLFEYFSETQRNKGNFPGRFSGRQFSNSRSEMNVSTLELGDSALYLCASSPAGAPYEQYFGPGTRLTVT.

The chain employs TRBV4-3 and TRBJ2-7, with 11 bases aligning to TRBD1. Germline assignment: CDR1 LGHNA and CDR2 YSLEER. J lost 4 bases, V lost 4 bases, and 6 bases had no gene match. The length of the CDR3 is 15 residues. CDR3 in amino acids: CASSPGTGGRYEQYF. Written as DNA, the CDR3 is TGCGCCAGCAGCCCCGGGACAGGGGGTAGGTACGAGCAGTACTTC.

V is TRBV11-2 and J is TRBJ2-7, with D maybe TRBD1 (5 bases). V lost 0 bases and J lost 2, with 14 bases in between. CDR1 SGHAT and CDR2 FQNNGV come from the germline V gene. The CDR3 contains 16 residues. CDR3 nucleotides: TGTGCCAGCAGCTTAGATCGGGCAGGGAACACCTACGAGCAGTACTTC. It yields the protein CASSLDRAGNTYEQYF.

The chain is built from TRBV7-9 and TRBJ2-6; TRBD1 matches at 9 bases. Germline assignment: CDR1 SEHNR and CDR2 FQNEAQ (reference sequence). The CDR3 contains 19 residues. V lost 3 bases and J lost 0; bases outside the gene matches: 9. CDR3 sequence (DNA): TGTGCCAGCAGCTTGGGCCGGACAGGGGCTACCTCTGGGGCCAACGTCCTGACTTTC. Translation gives CASSLGRTGATSGANVLTF.

The V call is TRBV9, the J call TRBJ2-7; D is perhaps TRBD2 (7 bases). The CDR3 has 14 amino acids. Trimming took off 0 bases at V and 6 bases at J, with 13 bases between the two ends. The germline CDR1 and CDR2 sequences are SGDLS and YYNGEE. This chain's CDR3 is CASSVEGGPGEQYF. The CDR3 DNA sequence: TGTGCCAGCAGCGTAGAGGGGGGGCCTGGCGAGCAGTACTTC.

This clone was seen a single time. The rearrangement links TRBV28 to TRBJ1-1; D gene unclear. V shed 6 bases and J shed 1 base, with 9 bases lying between them. The CDR3 sequence is 13 residues long. Germline assignment: CDR1 MDHEN and CDR2 SYDVKM. CDR3 nucleotides: TGTGCCAGCAGACTCGACTGGAACACTGAAGCTTTCTTT. This gives the protein CASRLDWNTEAFF.

J is TRBJ1-3 and V is TRBV9, with D possibly TRBD1 on 5 matching bases. In germline, CDR1 is SGDLS, CDR2 YYNGEE. This CDR3 is 16 amino acids long. The V end lost 4 bases, the J end lost 0 bases, and 14 bases lay between the germline ends. CDR3 in DNA: TGTGCCAGCAGCCCTTTGGGGGGGGGCTCTGGAAACACCATATATTTT. Encoded protein: CASSPLGGGSGNTIYF.

This chain links TRBV6-1 with TRBJ2-5; 8 bases match TRBD2. The germline V gene has CDR1 MNHNS and CDR2 SASEGT. V shed 2 bases, J shed 2 bases, and the junction held 7 bases outside the gene matches. The CDR3 is made up of 16 amino acids. CDR3 protein: CASSEIASGPQETQYF. The CDR3 DNA reads as TGTGCCAGCAGTGAAATAGCTAGCGGGCCACAAGAGACCCAGTACTTC.

This rearrangement joins TRBV19 to TRBJ1-2; 7 bases are a match to TRBD1. CDR1 LNHDA and CDR2 SQIVND come from the germline V gene (reference sequence). Trimming took 5 bases from V and 2 from J; bases not matched to a gene: 8. This CDR3 is 15 amino acids long. The CDR3 spells CASSPRDRENYGYTF. In nucleotides, the CDR3 is TGTGCCAGTAGTCCCCGGGACAGAGAAAACTATGGCTACACCTTC.

The V call is TRBV4-1, the J call TRBJ1-2, with TRBD1 matching over 7 bases. The CDR3 length is 16 residues. V lost 2 bases to trimming and J lost 2 bases; unmatched junction nucleotides: 8. Germline values: CDR1 MGHRA, CDR2 YSYEKL. In DNA, the CDR3 is TGCGCCAGCAGCCAATCGGACAGGACCAGAAACTATGGCTACACCTTC. It yields the protein CASSQSDRTRNYGYTF.

The chain combines TRBV27 with TRBJ1-4; TRBD1 matches at 8 bases. Trimming at V came to 4 bases and at J to 7 bases, leaving 8 bases not matched to a gene. Germline V lookup: CDR1 MNHEY, CDR2 SMNVEV (reference sequence). The CDR3 sequence is 15 residues long. This chain's CDR3 is CASSSWTGSGEKLFF. The CDR3 DNA is TGTGCCAGCAGTTCATGGACAGGGAGTGGTGAAAAACTGTTTTTT.

In this sample, this clone turned up once. The chain combines TRBV10-3 with TRBJ2-3, with 11 positions matching TRBD2. The CDR3 extends over 16 amino acids. The trim removed 2 bases at V and 2 bases at J, leaving 3 bases unmatched. Germline-derived CDR1 and CDR2 are ENHRY and SYGVKD. The CDR3 is CAISETSGGYTDTQYF. CDR3 nucleotides: TGTGCCATCAGTGAGACTAGCGGGGGATACACAGATACGCAGTATTTT.

This chain joins TRBV9 and TRBJ2-3; D gene unclear. The CDR3 loop spans 14 amino acids. Trimming removed 0 bases at V and 4 bases at J, with 9 bases between. The germline V gene has CDR1 SGDLS and CDR2 YYNGEE. This CDR3 is CASSVEIGPDTQYF. The CDR3 coding sequence is TGTGCCAGCAGCGTAGAGATTGGCCCAGATACGCAGTATTTT.

V gene TRBV6-6 combines with J gene TRBJ1-2, with a possible D match to TRBD1 (6 bases). This CDR3 contains 15 residues. Germline assignment: CDR1 MNHNY and CDR2 SVGAGI (reference sequence). Trimming took off 4 bases at V and 0 bases at J, with 12 bases between the two ends. The CDR3 DNA follows: TGTGCCAGCAGTTCCCAGGGGACGGCTAACTATGGCTACACCTTC. It is translated as CASSSQGTANYGYTF.

V and J are TRBV5-5 and TRBJ2-7; TRBD1 matches 8 bases. This CDR3 spans 14 amino acids. The V segment lost 4 bases and the J segment 3 bases; nucleotides outside the gene matches: 6. The germline CDR1 and CDR2 sequences are SGHKS and YYEKEE (reference sequence). CDR3 nucleotide sequence: TGTGCCAGCAGCCCGGGGACAGGAAGCTACGAGCAGTACTTC. This sequence encodes CASSPGTGSYEQYF.

The V call is TRBV6-6, the J call TRBJ1-1, with TRBD1 identical over 7 bases. The CDR3 totals 16 residues. V dropped 0 bases and J dropped 6; count of bases not matched to a gene: 10. CDR1 MNHNY and CDR2 SVGAGI come from the germline V gene (reference sequence). The CDR3 bases are TGTGCCAGCAGTTACTCGAGGCAGGGGGATGGGTCTGAAGCTTTCTTT. Amino acids: CASSYSRQGDGSEAFF.

This chain uses TRBV7-9 with TRBJ1-1, with D maybe TRBD1 (5 bases). Germline V CDR1 and CDR2: SEHNR, FQNEAQ (reference sequence). The CDR3 covers 14 residues. Deletions cut 1 base from V and 0 bases from J, with 6 bases between. CDR3 loop: CASSLDRMNTEAFF. The CDR3 region has the DNA TGTGCCAGCAGCTTAGACAGGATGAACACTGAAGCTTTCTTT.